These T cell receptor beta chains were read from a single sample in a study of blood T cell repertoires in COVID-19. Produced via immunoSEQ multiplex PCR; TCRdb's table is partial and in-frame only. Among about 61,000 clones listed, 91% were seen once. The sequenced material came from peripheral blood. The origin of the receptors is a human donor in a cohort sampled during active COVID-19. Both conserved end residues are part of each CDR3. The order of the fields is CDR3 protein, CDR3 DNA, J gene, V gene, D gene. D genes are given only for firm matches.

CDR3: CASSQGLAGSQETQYF; DNA: TGTGCCAGCAGCCAGGGACTAGCGGGGAGCCAAGAGACCCAGTACTTC; J: TRBJ2-5; V: TRBV7-3; D: TRBD2
CDR3: CASSRGGSYGYTF; DNA: TGTGCCAGCAGTCGAGGGGGCAGCTATGGCTACACCTTC; J: TRBJ1-2; V: TRBV12-3/TRBV12-4; D: TRBD1
CDR3: CASSQALEQYF; DNA: TGTGCCAGCAGCCAAGCACTAGAGCAGTACTTC; J: TRBJ2-7; V: TRBV14; D: -
CDR3: CASTQQGGSYTGELFF; DNA: TGTGCCAGTACCCAGCAGGGTGGGTCTTACACCGGGGAGCTGTTTTTT; J: TRBJ2-2; V: TRBV19; D: -
CDR3: CASSQDAPGPAGKLFF; DNA: TGCGCCAGCAGCCAAGATGCTCCGGGTCCCGCAGGGAAACTGTTTTTT; J: TRBJ1-4; V: TRBV4-3; D: -
CDR3: CASTRTGNTEAFF; DNA: TGTGCCAGCACCAGGACAGGGAACACTGAAGCTTTCTTT; J: TRBJ1-1; V: TRBV6-5; D: TRBD1
CDR3: CSVEGAGTDPYEQYF; DNA: TGCAGCGTTGAAGGAGCTGGGACAGACCCCTACGAGCAGTACTTC; J: TRBJ2-7; V: TRBV29-1; D: TRBD1
CDR3: CASSPRKGVVEKLFF; DNA: TGTGCCAGCTCACCACGGAAGGGAGTGGTGGAAAAACTGTTTTTT; J: TRBJ1-4; V: TRBV18; D: -
CDR3: CASSIRDRGLEQYF; DNA: TGTGCCAGCAGCATTCGGGACAGGGGGCTCGAGCAGTACTTC; J: TRBJ2-7; V: TRBV11-2; D: TRBD1
CDR3: CASSKEDLAGGPFFPDTQYF; DNA: TGTGCCAGCAGCAAAGAAGATTTAGCGGGAGGGCCTTTTTTTCCAGATACGCAGTATTTT; J: TRBJ2-3; V: TRBV21-1; D: -
CDR3: CASRAYRGGSYEQYF; DNA: TGTGCCAGCAGGGCATACAGGGGGGGCTCCTACGAGCAGTACTTC; J: TRBJ2-7; V: TRBV6-5; D: -